This T cell receptor beta chain was sequenced for a study of cytomegalovirus exposure and HLA in healthy donors. Study background: From some 180 million T cells, an earlier analysis saw some 120 million unique TCR beta sequences. Findings and limits, study-wide: For most TCR beta V segments, an earlier analysis put the productive rate at about 87% or about 30% of the time. Diagnosis of cytomegalovirus status made by the classifier reportedly showed high specificity and sensitivity.

Healthy bone marrow donors made up the donors. Vbeta (60) and Jbeta (13) primers were used in the PCR. The protocol was immunoSEQ multiplex PCR, while the TCRdb copy is restricted to in-frame clones and leaves out a portion. This sample has around 160,000 clones; roughly 88% occur once, and the top ten carry 9.3%. The V gene end was trimmed by 2 bases and the J gene end by 13 bases; junction bases not matched to a gene: 11. The CDR3 runs 14 residues. The germline V gene has CDR1 SGHVS and CDR2 FNYEAQ. Concerning this clone itself: Its antigen is still unknown.

The clonotype comes from a man aged 18 to 29 in good health and CMV-seropositive. This chain uses TRBV7-6 with TRBJ2-3; TRBD2 matches at 8 bases. Material for sequencing was PBMCs. CDR3 bases: TGTGCCAGCAGCTTAAGGCCGGGACTAGATGAGGAGTATTTT. Translated: CASSLRPGLDEEYF.